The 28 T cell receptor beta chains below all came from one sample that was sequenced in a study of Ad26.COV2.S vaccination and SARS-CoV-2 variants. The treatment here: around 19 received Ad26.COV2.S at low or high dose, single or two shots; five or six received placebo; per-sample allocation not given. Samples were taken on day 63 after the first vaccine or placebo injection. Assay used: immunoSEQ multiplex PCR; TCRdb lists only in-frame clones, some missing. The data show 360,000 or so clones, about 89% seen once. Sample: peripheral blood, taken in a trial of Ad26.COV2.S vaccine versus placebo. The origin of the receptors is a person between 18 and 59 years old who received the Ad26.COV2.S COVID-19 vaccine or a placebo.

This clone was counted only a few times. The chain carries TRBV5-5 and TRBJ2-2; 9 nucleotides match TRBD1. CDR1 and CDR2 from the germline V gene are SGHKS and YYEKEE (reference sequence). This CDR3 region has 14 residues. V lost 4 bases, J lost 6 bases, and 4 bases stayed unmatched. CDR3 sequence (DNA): TGTGCCAGCAGCGGACAGGGGAGGGCCGGGGAGCTGTTTTTT. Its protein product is CASSGQGRAGELFF.

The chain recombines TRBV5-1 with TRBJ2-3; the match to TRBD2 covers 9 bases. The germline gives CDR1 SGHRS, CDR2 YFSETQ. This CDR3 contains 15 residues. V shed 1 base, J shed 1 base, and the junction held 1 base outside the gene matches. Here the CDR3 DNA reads TGCGCCAGCAGCTTGATAGCGGGAGGCACAGATACGCAGTATTTT. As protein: CASSLIAGGTDTQYF.

The CDR3 reads CASSPGQGVNNQPQHF. CDR3 DNA sequence: TGTGCCAGCTCACCCGGACAGGGGGTTAACAATCAGCCCCAGCATTTT. This sequence joins TRBV18 and TRBJ1-5, with 10 bases aligning to TRBD1. CDR3 length: 16 amino acids. Losses at the gene ends were 3 bases for V and 3 bases for J; bases not matched to a gene: 5. The germline CDR1 and CDR2 sequences are KGHSH and LQKENI.

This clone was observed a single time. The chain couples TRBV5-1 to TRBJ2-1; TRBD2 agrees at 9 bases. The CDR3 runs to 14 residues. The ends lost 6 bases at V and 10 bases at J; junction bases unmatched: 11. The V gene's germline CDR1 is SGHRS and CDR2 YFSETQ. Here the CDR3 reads CASTLRTSEGEQFF. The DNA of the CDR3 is TGCGCCAGCACCCTTCGGACTAGCGAGGGGGAGCAGTTCTTC.

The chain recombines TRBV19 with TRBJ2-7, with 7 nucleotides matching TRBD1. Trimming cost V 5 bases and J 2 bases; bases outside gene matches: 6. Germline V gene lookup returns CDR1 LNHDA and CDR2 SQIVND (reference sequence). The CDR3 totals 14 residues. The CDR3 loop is CASSPHRGPYEQYF. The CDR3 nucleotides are TGTGCCAGTAGTCCTCACAGGGGTCCCTACGAGCAGTACTTC.

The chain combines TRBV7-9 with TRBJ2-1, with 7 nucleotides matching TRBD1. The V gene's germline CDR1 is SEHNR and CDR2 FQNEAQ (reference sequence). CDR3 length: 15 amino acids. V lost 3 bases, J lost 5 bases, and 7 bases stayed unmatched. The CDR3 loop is CASSLAGTVNNEQFF. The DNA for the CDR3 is TGTGCCAGCAGCTTGGCCGGGACAGTGAACAATGAGCAGTTCTTC.

CDR3 bases: TGTGCCAGCAGCCCGCTAGCGGGAGGGCCATTCGAGCAGTACTTC. Its translation: CASSPLAGGPFEQYF. V and J are TRBV14 and TRBJ2-7; 12 bases are shared with TRBD2. The CDR3 contains 15 residues. Looked up from germline, CDR1 is SGHDN and CDR2 is FVKESK. The V segment lost 4 bases and the J segment 6 bases; nucleotides outside the gene matches: 7. Full variable domain (missing parts from reference TRBV14 and TRBJ2-7): EAGVTQFPSHSVIEKGQTVTLRCDPISGHDNLYWYRRVMGKEIKFLLHFVKESKQDESGMPNNRFLAERTGGTYSTLKVQPAELEDSGVYFCASSPLAGGPFEQYFGPGTRLTVT.

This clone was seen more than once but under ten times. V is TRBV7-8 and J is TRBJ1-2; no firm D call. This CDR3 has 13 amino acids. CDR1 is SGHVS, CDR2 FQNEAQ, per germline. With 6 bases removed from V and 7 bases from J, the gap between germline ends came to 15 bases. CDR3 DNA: TGTGCCAGCAGTCCCGTCGGATCAGCTGGCTACACCTTC. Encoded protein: CASSPVGSAGYTF.

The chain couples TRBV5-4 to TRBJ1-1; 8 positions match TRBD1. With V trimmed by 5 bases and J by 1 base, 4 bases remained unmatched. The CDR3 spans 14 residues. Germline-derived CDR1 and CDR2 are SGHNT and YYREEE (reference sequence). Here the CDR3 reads CASSRGQENTEAFF. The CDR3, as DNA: TGTGCCAGCAGTCGGGGACAGGAGAACACTGAAGCTTTCTTT.

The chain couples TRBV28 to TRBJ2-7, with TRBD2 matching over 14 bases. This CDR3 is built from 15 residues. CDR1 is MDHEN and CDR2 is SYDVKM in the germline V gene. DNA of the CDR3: TGTGCTACGAGACCGGGACTAGCGGGAGTTAGAGAGCAGTACTTC. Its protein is CATRPGLAGVREQYF. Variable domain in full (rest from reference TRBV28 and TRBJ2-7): DVKVTQSSRYLVKRTGEKVFLECVQDMDHENMFWYRQDPGLGLRLIYFSYDVKMKEKGDIPEGYSVSREKKERFSLILESASTNQTSMYLCATRPGLAGVREQYFGPGTRLTVT.

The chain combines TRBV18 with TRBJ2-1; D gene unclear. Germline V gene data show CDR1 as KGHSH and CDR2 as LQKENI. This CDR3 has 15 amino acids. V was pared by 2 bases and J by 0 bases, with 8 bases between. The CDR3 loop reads CASSPGTSSYNEQFF. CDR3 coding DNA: TGTGCCAGCTCACCAGGCACGAGCTCCTACAATGAGCAGTTCTTC.

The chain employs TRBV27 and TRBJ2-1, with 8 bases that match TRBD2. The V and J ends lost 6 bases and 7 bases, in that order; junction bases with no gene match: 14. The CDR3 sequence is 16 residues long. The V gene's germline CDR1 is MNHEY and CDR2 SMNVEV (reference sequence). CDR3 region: CASSQASGTRGNEQFF. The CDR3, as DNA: TGTGCCAGCAGCCAAGCATCCGGGACTAGAGGGAATGAGCAGTTCTTC.

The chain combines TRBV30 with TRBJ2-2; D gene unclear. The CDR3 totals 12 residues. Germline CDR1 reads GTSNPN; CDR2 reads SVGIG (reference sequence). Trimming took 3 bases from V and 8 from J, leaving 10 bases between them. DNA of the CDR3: TGTGCCTGGAGCGATACCTGGGGGGAGCTGTTTTTT. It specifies CAWSDTWGELFF.

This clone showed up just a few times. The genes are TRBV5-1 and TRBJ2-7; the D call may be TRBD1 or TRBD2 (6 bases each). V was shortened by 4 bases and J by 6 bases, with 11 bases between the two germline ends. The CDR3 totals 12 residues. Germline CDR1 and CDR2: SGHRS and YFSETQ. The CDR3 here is CASSIGGFEQYF. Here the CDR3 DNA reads TGCGCCAGCAGCATCGGGGGCTTCGAGCAGTACTTC.

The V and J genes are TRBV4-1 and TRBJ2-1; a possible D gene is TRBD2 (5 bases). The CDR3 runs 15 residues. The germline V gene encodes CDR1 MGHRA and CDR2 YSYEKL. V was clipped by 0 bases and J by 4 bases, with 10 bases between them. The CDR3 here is CASSQEPRAYNEQFF. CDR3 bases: TGCGCCAGCAGCCAAGAACCGCGGGCGTACAATGAGCAGTTCTTC.

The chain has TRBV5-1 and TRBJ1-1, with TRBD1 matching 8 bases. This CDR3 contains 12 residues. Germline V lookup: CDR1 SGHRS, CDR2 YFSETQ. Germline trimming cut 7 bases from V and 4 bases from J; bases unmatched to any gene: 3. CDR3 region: CASRQGSTEAFF. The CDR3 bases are TGCGCCAGCCGACAGGGGAGCACTGAAGCTTTCTTT.

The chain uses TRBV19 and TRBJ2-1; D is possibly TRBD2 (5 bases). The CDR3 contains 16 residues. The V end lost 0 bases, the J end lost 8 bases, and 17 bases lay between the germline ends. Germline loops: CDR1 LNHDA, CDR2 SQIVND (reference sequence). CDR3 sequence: CASSIEAARAPHEQFF. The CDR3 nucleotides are TGTGCCAGTAGTATAGAAGCGGCTCGAGCCCCTCATGAGCAGTTCTTC. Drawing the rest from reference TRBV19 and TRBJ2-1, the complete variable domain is DGGITQSPKYLFRKEGQNVTLSCEQNLNHDAMYWYRQDPGQGLRLIYYSQIVNDFQKGDIAEGYSVSREKKESFPLTVTSAQKNPTAFYLCASSIEAARAPHEQFFGPGTRLTVL.

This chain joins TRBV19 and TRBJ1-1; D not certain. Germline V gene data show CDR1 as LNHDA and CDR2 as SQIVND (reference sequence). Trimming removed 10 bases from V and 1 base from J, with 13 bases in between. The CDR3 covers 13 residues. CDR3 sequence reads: CATSLWGNTEAFF. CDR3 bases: TGTGCCACCTCCCTTTGGGGGAACACTGAAGCTTTCTTT.

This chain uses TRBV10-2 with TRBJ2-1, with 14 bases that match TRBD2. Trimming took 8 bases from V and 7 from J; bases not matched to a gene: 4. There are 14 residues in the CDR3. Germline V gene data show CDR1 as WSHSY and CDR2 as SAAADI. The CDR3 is CASSWTSGGNEQFF. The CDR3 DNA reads TGCGCCAGCTCGTGGACTAGCGGGGGGAATGAGCAGTTCTTC.

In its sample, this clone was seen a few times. The CDR3 protein is CASSQDSINSPLHF. CDR3 sequence (DNA): TGCGCCAGCAGCCAAGATAGCATAAATTCACCCCTCCACTTT. J is TRBJ1-6 and V is TRBV4-3; the D is unclear. The germline gives CDR1 LGHNA, CDR2 YSLEER. V was cut by 0 bases and J by 7 bases, with 7 bases left in between. This CDR3 is built from 14 residues.

The CDR3 DNA follows: TGTGCCACCAGCCGGACAGCGAATGAGCAGTTCTTC. Protein sequence: CATSRTANEQFF. The rearrangement joins TRBV15 to TRBJ2-1, with a weak D call TRBD1 (6 bases). Looked up from germline, CDR1 is LNHNV and CDR2 is YYDKDF (reference sequence). V was shortened by 5 bases and J by 7 bases, with 9 bases between the two germline ends. The CDR3 runs to 12 residues.

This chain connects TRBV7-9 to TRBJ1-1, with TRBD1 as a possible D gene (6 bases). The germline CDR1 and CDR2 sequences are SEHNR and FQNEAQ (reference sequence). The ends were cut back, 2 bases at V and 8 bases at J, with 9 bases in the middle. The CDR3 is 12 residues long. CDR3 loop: CASSLQTGEAFF. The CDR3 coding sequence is TGTGCCAGCAGCTTACAGACAGGCGAAGCTTTCTTT.

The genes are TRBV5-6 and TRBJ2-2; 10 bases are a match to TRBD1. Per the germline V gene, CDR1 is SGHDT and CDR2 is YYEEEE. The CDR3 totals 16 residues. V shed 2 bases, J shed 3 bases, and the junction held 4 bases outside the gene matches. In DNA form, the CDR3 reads TGTGCCAGCAGCTTCCGGGACAGGGGTTACACCGGGGAGCTGTTTTTT. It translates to CASSFRDRGYTGELFF.

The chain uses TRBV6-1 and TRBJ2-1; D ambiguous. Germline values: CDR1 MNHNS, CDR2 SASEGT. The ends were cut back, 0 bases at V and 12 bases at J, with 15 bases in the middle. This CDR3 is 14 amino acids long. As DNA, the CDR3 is TGTGCCAGCAGTGAAGCGAATGTCCTACGTGGGCAGTTCTTC. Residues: CASSEANVLRGQFF.

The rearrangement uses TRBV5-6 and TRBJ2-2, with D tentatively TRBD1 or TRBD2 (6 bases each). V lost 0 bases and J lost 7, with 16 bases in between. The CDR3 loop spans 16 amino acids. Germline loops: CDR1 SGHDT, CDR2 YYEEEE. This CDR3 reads CASSLVGGRQVGELFF. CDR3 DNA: TGTGCCAGCAGCTTGGTAGGGGGGCGACAGGTCGGGGAGCTGTTTTTT. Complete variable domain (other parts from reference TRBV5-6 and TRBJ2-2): DAGVTQSPTHLIKTRGQQVTLRCSPKSGHDTVSWYQQALGQGPQFIFQYYEEEERQRGNFPDRFSGHQFPNYSSELNVNALLLGDSALYLCASSLVGGRQVGELFFGEGSRLTVL.

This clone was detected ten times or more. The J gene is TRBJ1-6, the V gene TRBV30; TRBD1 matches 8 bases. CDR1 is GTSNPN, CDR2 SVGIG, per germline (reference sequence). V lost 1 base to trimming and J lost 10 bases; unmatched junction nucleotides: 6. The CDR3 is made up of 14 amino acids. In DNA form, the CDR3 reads TGTGCCTGGAGTGGACAGGGGAATTGGTCACCCCTCCACTTT. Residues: CAWSGQGNWSPLHF.

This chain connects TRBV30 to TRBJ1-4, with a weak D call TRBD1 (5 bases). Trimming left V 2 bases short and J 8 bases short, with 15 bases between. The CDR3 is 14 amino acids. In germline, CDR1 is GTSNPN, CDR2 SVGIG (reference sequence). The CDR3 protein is CAWSLTGGEEKLFF. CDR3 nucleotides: TGTGCCTGGAGTCTCACAGGCGGGGAGGAAAAACTGTTTTTT.

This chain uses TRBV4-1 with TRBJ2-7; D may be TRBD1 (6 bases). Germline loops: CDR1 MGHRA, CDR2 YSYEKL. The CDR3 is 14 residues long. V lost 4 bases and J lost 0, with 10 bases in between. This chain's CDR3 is CASSPGDTSYEQYF. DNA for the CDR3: TGCGCCAGCAGCCCTGGGGACACCTCCTACGAGCAGTACTTC.